A single sample is the source of the 3 T cell receptor beta chains below, sequenced in a study of cytomegalovirus exposure and HLA in healthy donors. 60 Vbeta and 13 Jbeta primers were used in PCR. Repertoires were generated with immunoSEQ multiplex PCR, while TCRdb's copy carries only in-frame clones and drops some. Here the sample spans 140,000 or so clones, 72% being singletons. Sample: PBMCs. Every receptor here comes from a man aged 35-49 years in good health and CMV-seronegative.

A remark on this clone: A read error may produce the germline difference seen at one junction end. J is TRBJ1-2 and V is TRBV9; TRBD1 aligns across 7 bases. This CDR3 has 15 residues. Germline loops: CDR1 SGDLS, CDR2 YYNGEE. In nucleotides, the CDR3 is TGTGCCAGCACCCCGGGACAGAGAGCTAACTATGGCTACCCCTTC. Amino acids: CASTPGQRANYGYPF.

The genes are TRBV28 and TRBJ2-7; unclear D gene. CDR3 size: 12 residues. Trimming removed 2 bases at V and 4 bases at J, with 6 bases between. The germline gives CDR1 MDHEN, CDR2 SYDVKM. CDR3 sequence reads: CASSLPGYEQYF. CDR3 nucleotide sequence: TGTGCCAGCAGTTTACCCGGGTACGAGCAGTACTTC.

On this clone: Other nucleotide sequences from this sample produce the same CDR3. The CDR3 region is CASSFQGSNQPQHF. The CDR3 DNA sequence: TGTGCCAGCAGCTTTCAGGGTAGCAATCAGCCCCAGCATTTT. The chain is built from TRBV5-4 and TRBJ1-5, with a tentative D call TRBD1 (5 bases). The CDR3 runs 14 residues. Trimming removed 2 bases at V and 0 bases at J, with 6 bases between. In germline, CDR1 is SGHNT, CDR2 YYREEE (reference sequence).